Below, one T cell receptor beta chain is given with its context. The J segment lost 4 bases and the V segment lost 5 bases, leaving 9 bases of the junction unmatched. CDR3 length: 16 residues. CDR1 is SGHVS and CDR2 is FNYEAQ in the germline V gene. The data stem from a study of blood T cell repertoires in COVID-19. Across the study: The United States, Italy and Spain provided the acute and convalescent COVID-19 samples. From T cells, B-cell-depleted T cells, or PBMCs came the material, which was cDNA or gDNA.

As processed by the authors: For nucleated cells, counts were estimated from reference gene primer amplification. Clones were read by immunoSEQ multiplex PCR, and TCRdb kept only the in-frame ones, dropping some. V, J and clone size are taken as reported in that table, and D and trimming were inferred from the DNA itself. The data show 650,000 to 800,000 clones, with approximately 90% seen just once and roughly 0.25% held by the top ten. The J gene is TRBJ2-5, the V gene TRBV7-6; 11 positions match TRBD2. This clonotype was obtained from a woman under 30 with acute or convalescent COVID-19. Sequenced sample: peripheral blood. The chain's CDR3 is CASSLNSGGAGETQYF. The CDR3 DNA reads as TGTGCCAGCAGCCTTAATAGCGGGGGGGCAGGAGAGACCCAGTACTTC.